One T cell receptor (beta chain) is described in this entry. What this receptor recognizes is not known. No base qualities exist here, and no much larger clone lies one base off it. Per the germline V gene, SNHLY is the CDR1 and FYNNEI is the CDR2. V is reduced by 1 base and J by 6 bases, leaving a spacing of 21 bases between them. The CDR3 goes from the cysteine to the phenylalanine over 17 residues. The read is trimmed to its CDR3 DNA, 51 bases read in frame from base 1. The sample is drawn from a study of CD8+ T cells in alopecia areata (dated by TCRdb to the late 2010s). In terms of the full investigation: The treated patients took part in an open-label pilot trial in which moderate-to-severe alopecia areata was treated with oral tofacitinib at 5 to 10 mg twice daily. Biopsies were taken from tofacitinib-treated patients at baseline and again at 4 and 24 weeks into treatment, and several of those patients also had a later scalp biopsy. Tofacitinib was administered for 6 to 18 months, and 6 months of follow-up off drug were then conducted to assess delayed response and recurrence. Disease severity in treated patients was measured with the SALT score, which quantifies the percentage of affected scalp surface area. RNA was extracted with the PAXgene miRNA kit for fixed scalp, the miRNeasy kit for PBMCs, and the RNeasy kit for mouse skin. The study used high-throughput TCRbeta sequencing to examine T cell clonal expansion in alopecia areata, in both the C3H/HeJ mouse model and human patients. Clonality in the scalp was compared among normal scalp (n=4), patchy alopecia areata scalp (n=8), and alopecia totalis/universalis scalp (n=8). On the human side, TCRbeta sequencing was run on scalp tissue and on sorted CD4+ and CD8+ peripheral blood T cells from healthy controls and from alopecia areata patients with either patchy or totalis/universalis disease. immunoSEQ multiplex PCR using 35 Vbeta forward primers and 13 Jbeta reverse primers was used to amplify TCRbeta CDR3 regions.

General study outcomes and caveats: Shared TCR sequences between patients were less evident than in mice, which may be partly attributable to HLA diversity in the patient population. Higher clonality and more expanded CD8+ clones were observed in lesional scalp than in normal scalp, particularly in alopecia totalis/universalis, a finding suggestive of antigenic drive. Tofacitinib significantly decreased scalp clonality and the number of expanded CD8+ clones among the top 100 scalp clones. Unlike mouse skin, which is dominated by gammadelta T cells, normal human skin has resident alphabeta T cells that are also sequenced, and this complicates analysis of the scalp TCR repertoire. Because the treated cohort was small and had only one nonresponder, larger studies are needed to examine links between baseline CD8+ expansion and response. Many expanded lesional clones persisted in scalp and blood during tofacitinib treatment, which may partly explain relapse after stopping treatment.

Sample time point, as interpreted from the label and publication: around 4 weeks on oral tofacitinib. The treatment or condition label of this sample denotes: oral pan-JAK inhibitor, 5-10 mg twice daily. Lesional scalp punch biopsies and peripheral blood were obtained from alopecia areata patients. PBMCs were isolated by density centrifugation and stained for CD3, CD4 and CD8, and CD4+ and CD8+ T cells were sorted on a FACSAria. Receptor amplification or capture employed the immunoSEQ multiplex PCR assay. To provide template for TCR sequencing, every sample had RNA extracted and reverse transcribed into cDNA. SuperScript III was used to make first-strand cDNA, primed with a 2:1 mix of oligo-dT and random hexamers. A synthetic immune receptor repertoire was used to assess amplification bias, and residual bias was removed computationally. The authors processed their data as follows. Raw reads were preprocessed to remove errors, and CDR3 was defined by IMGT conventions from the conserved cysteine to phenylalanine. Clonality was computed by normalizing Shannon entropy by log2 of the number of productive unique TCRs and subtracting the result from 1. Whether scalp clones were CD4 or CD8 was inferred by matching scalp TCRbeta sequences against CD4 and CD8 repertoires sorted from blood. TCRdb mirrors the immuneACCESS table, restricted to in-frame sequences. Some clones are absent from its copies; in checked studies, under half trace to an unresolved V gene, and the reason for the others is unknown. V and J calls and clone size are those listed in that table; D and trimming were worked out from the DNA. The sample has 130,000 to 150,000 clones on record, 65% to 90% of them singletons. The ten largest clones represent 20% to 25% of the sample.

The TCR was taken from a human donor with alopecia areata. The rearranged chain carries TRBV2 and TRBJ2-5; a tentative D call is TRBD2 (5 bases match). The starting material was CD8+ T cells sorted from blood, obtained at week 4, from a patient treated with tofacitinib. The CDR3 loop reads CASSEVVPRTPRQTQYF. The DNA reads TGTGCCAGCAGTGAAGTCGTCCCCAGGACTCCTAGACAGACCCAGTACTTC. Beyond the CDR3, the reference TRBV2 and TRBJ2-5 genes provide the residues; the full variable domain reads: EPEVTQTPSHQVTQMGQEVILRCVPISNHLYFYWYRQILGQKVEFLVSFYNNEISEKSEIFDDQFSVERPDGSNFTLKIRSTKLEDSAMYFCASSEVVPRTPRQTQYFGPGTRLLVL.